A selection of T cell receptor beta chains follows, all from one sample in a study of blood T cell repertoires in COVID-19. The data were produced by immunoSEQ multiplex PCR, yet TCRdb's version contains in-frame clones alone and is incomplete. This table holds roughly 250,000 clones, approximately 81% found once. The sample consisted of peripheral blood. Every receptor here comes from an older woman with active or convalescent COVID-19. Both conserved end residues are part of each CDR3. The D gene is left open where the match is weak. Clone size is shown for a subset of rows, as once, few, many or a class of expanded clone.

j_call,v_call,d_call,clone_size,cdr3_nt,cdr3_aa
TRBJ1-1,TRBV3-1/TRBV3-2,-,-,TGTGCCAGCAGCCAATCGGGAGGAGCTTTCTTT,CASSQSGGAFF
TRBJ1-4,TRBV19,TRBD1,-,TGTGCCAGTAGTACAAATTTGTTAGGGACAGCTAATGAAAAACTGTTTTTT,CASSTNLLGTANEKLFF
TRBJ2-7,TRBV6-2/TRBV6-3,TRBD1,once,TGTGCCAGCAGTCGGACACCGACAGGGGGATACGAGCAGTACTTC,CASSRTPTGGYEQYF
TRBJ2-6,TRBV7-6,-,-,TGTGCCAGCAGTCCTCGGGGGTCTAGATCTGGGGCCAACGTCCTGACTTTC,CASSPRGSRSGANVLTF
TRBJ2-5,TRBV6-2/TRBV6-3,TRBD1,once,TGTGCCAGCAGTTACTCGGGCAGGGGGGAGACCCAGTACTTC,CASSYSGRGETQYF
TRBJ1-4,TRBV19,TRBD1,few,TGTGCCAGTAGTAAGGGGGCCGGCGGGTTTAAAGAAAAACTGTTTTTT,CASSKGAGGFKEKLFF
TRBJ1-2,TRBV6-2/TRBV6-3,TRBD1,-,TGTGCCAGCAGCCTCACACAGGGGGCCGGCTATGGCTACACCTTC,CASSLTQGAGYGYTF
TRBJ1-1,TRBV7-9,-,-,TGTGCCAGCAGCTCCGGGGGAGGGGGGAGACGTACTGAAGCTTTCTTT,CASSSGGGGRRTEAFF
TRBJ2-1,TRBV11-2,TRBD1,-,TGTGCCAGCAGCAAACGACCCGGGACAGGGCTCGTCAATGAGCAGTTCTTC,CASSKRPGTGLVNEQFF
TRBJ1-6,TRBV16,TRBD1,-,TGTGCCAGCAGCTCGGGACAGGGGGCCCATTCACCCCTCCACTTT,CASSSGQGAHSPLHF
TRBJ2-1,TRBV5-6,-,-,TGTGCCAGCAGCTTGTGGAGGGGGCTTGGGGATGAGCAGTTCTTC,CASSLWRGLGDEQFF
TRBJ1-1,TRBV2,-,-,TGTGCCAGCCGCCAGGTTATGAACACTGAAGCTTTCTTT,CASRQVMNTEAFF
TRBJ2-5,TRBV6-4,TRBD2,-,TGTGCCAGCACCTCACCGGGACTAGCGGGTACCCAGTACTTC,CASTSPGLAGTQYF
TRBJ1-1,TRBV5-1,TRBD1,-,TGCGCCAGCAGCTGGGGGACAGGGGGCATGCGGAACACTGAAGCTTTCTTT,CASSWGTGGMRNTEAFF
TRBJ2-3,TRBV30,-,-,TGTGCCTGGAGTAATTGGGGAGGTAGCACAGATACGCAGTATTTT,CAWSNWGGSTDTQYF
TRBJ1-1,TRBV12-5,TRBD1,few,TGTGCTAGTGGAGAGACAGGGATGAGGAACACTGAAGCTTTCTTT,CASGETGMRNTEAFF
TRBJ2-7,TRBV7-8,TRBD1,-,TGTGCCAGCAGCTTAATGGGACAGGGGCCATCGTACGAGCAGTACTTC,CASSLMGQGPSYEQYF
TRBJ1-6,TRBV7-2,TRBD1,-,TGTGCCAGCAGCTTAGGAGGGACAGGGGCCCAATCACCCCTCCACTTT,CASSLGGTGAQSPLHF
TRBJ1-5,TRBV11-2,-,-,TGTGCCAGCAGCTTGGACAGCCTACCCCGTAGCAATCAGCCCCAGCATTTT,CASSLDSLPRSNQPQHF
TRBJ1-2,TRBV3-1/TRBV3-2,TRBD1,-,TGTGCCAGCACCCCGGGACAGCTTAACTATGGCTACACCTTC,CASTPGQLNYGYTF
TRBJ1-4,TRBV27,-,-,TGTGCCAGCAGTTGGGTGGGGGGAACTAATGAAAAACTGTTTTTT,CASSWVGGTNEKLFF
TRBJ1-1,TRBV6-5,-,-,TGTGCCAGCTTCGTAGAGGGGAACACTGAAGCTTTCTTT,CASFVEGNTEAFF
TRBJ2-1,TRBV29-1,TRBD1,-,TGCAGCGTTACCCGGGACAGAGCCTACAATGAGCAGTTCTTC,CSVTRDRAYNEQFF
TRBJ1-5,TRBV10-3,-,-,TGTGCCATCAGTGATAGGGGTGGTAGCAATCAGCCCCAGCATTTT,CAISDRGGSNQPQHF
TRBJ1-2,TRBV5-3,TRBD1,-,TGTGCCAGAAGCTTGAACAGGGGCCTTAACTATGGCTACACCTTC,CARSLNRGLNYGYTF
TRBJ2-7,TRBV5-6,-,-,TGTGCCAGCAGCTTGTGGGCCGGCGAGCAGTACTTC,CASSLWAGEQYF
TRBJ1-2,TRBV6-5,-,-,TGTGCCAGCAGAGTTACGGGGAGGGGCTATGGCTACACCTTC,CASRVTGRGYGYTF
TRBJ1-5,TRBV15,-,-,TGTGCCACCAGCAGAGATCTCAACAGGGCCGATCAGCCCCAGCATTTT,CATSRDLNRADQPQHF